These 5 T cell receptor beta chains were all obtained from the same sample, sequenced in a study of cytomegalovirus exposure and HLA in healthy donors. The PCR was carried out with 60 Vbeta primers and 13 Jbeta primers. Here immunoSEQ multiplex PCR was the method, and the copy in TCRdb shows in-frame clones only, minus some. The sample lists 130,000 to 150,000 clones, about three quarters occurring once. The sample consisted of PBMCs. The receptors come from a man aged 35 to 55 in good health and CMV-seropositive.

Written as DNA, the CDR3 is TGTGCCAGCAGCACTACTAGCCCCGGGGAGCTGTTTTTT. Protein sequence: CASSTTSPGELFF. The chain recombines TRBV6-6 with TRBJ2-2, with a possible D match to TRBD2 (6 bases). Germline V gives CDR1 MNHNY, CDR2 SVGAGI (reference sequence). Trimming removed 6 bases from V and 6 bases from J, with 11 bases in between. This CDR3 has 13 amino acids.

The rearrangement uses TRBV4-3 and TRBJ2-5, with D perhaps matching TRBD1 (6 bases). The DNA end is more similar to TRBJ2-7, so the J call may be wrong. CDR3 length: 13 amino acids. The germline V gene encodes CDR1 LGHNA and CDR2 YSLEER. CDR3 nucleotide sequence: TGCGCCAGCAGCCAAGATATCAGGGGCGAGCAGTACTTC. Translation gives CASSQDIRGEQYF.

There are a few counts of this clone. The chain has TRBV7-8 and TRBJ1-6; TRBD1 matches 8 bases. Germline V CDR1 and CDR2: SGHVS, FQNEAQ. The length of the CDR3 is 14 residues. After removal of 4 bases from V and 7 bases from J, the junction contained 3 bases not matched to a gene. DNA of the CDR3: TGTGCCAGCAGCTCAGACAGGGGCAATTCACCCCTCCACTTT. Its protein product is CASSSDRGNSPLHF.

The V call is TRBV2, the J call TRBJ2-1, with TRBD2 matching over 12 bases. The J segment lost 5 bases and the V segment lost 8 bases, leaving 10 bases of the junction unmatched. The germline V gene has CDR1 SNHLY and CDR2 FYNNEI. CDR3 size: 16 residues. CDR3 nucleotide sequence: TGTGCCAGCGCTCTAGCGGGAGGGCCTCCCCACAATGAGCAGTTCTTC. Translation: CASALAGGPPHNEQFF.

The chain joins TRBV4-1 to TRBJ1-2, with 9 bases matching TRBD1. Trimming took 3 bases from V and 5 from J; bases not matched to a gene: 7. The CDR3 consists of 15 residues. CDR1 MGHRA and CDR2 YSYEKL come from the germline V gene. The CDR3 sequence is CASSQGGQGYYGYTF. CDR3 DNA sequence: TGCGCCAGCAGCCAGGGCGGACAGGGGTATTATGGCTACACCTTC.